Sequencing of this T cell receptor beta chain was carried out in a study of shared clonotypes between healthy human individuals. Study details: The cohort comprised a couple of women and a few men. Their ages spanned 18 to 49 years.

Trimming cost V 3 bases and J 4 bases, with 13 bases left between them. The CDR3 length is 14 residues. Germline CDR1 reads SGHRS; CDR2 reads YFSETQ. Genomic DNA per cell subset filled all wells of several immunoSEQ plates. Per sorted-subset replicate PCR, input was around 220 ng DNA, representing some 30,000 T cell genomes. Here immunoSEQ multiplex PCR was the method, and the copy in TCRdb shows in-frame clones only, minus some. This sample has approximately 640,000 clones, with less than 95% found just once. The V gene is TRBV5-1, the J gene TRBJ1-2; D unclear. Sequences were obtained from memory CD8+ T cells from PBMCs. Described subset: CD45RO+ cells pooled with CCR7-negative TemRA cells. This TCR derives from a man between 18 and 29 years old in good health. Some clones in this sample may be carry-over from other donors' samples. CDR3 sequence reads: CASSYDARSYGYTF. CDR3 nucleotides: TGCGCCAGCAGCTATGACGCGAGGAGCTATGGCTACACCTTC.